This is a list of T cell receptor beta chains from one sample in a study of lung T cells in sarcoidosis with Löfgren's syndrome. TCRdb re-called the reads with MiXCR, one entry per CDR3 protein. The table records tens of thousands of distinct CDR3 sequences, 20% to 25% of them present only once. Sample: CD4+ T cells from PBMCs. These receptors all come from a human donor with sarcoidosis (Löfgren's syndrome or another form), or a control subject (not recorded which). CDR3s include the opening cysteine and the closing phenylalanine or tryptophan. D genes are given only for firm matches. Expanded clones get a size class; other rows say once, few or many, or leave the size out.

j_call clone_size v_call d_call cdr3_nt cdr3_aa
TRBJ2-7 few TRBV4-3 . TGCGCCAGCAGCCAAGATCTGGGGAGGCGTCGTGAGCAGTACTTC CASSQDLGRRREQYF
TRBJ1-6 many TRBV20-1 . TGCACCCCCCTAGGGCCCTATAATTCACCCCTCCACTTT CTPLGPYNSPLHF
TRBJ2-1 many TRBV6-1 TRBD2 TGTGCCAGCAGTCGGACTAGCCGGAATGAGCAGTTCTTC CASSRTSRNEQFF
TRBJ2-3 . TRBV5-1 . TGCTCCAGCGGCTGGGGGGCCGCCCAGGGTACGCAGTATTTT CSSGWGAAQGTQYF
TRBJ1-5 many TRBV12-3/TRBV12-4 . TGTGCCAGCAGTCCCCTAGGCGGAGGCAATCAGCCCCAGCATTTT CASSPLGGGNQPQHF
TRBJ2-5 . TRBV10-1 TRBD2 TGCGCCAGCAGTGACGCGGGGCGGGGGGAGACCCAGTACTTC CASSDAGRGETQYF
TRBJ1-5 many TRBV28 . TGTGCCAGCACTAGAGACAGCGTCAATCAGCCCCAGCATTTT CASTRDSVNQPQHF
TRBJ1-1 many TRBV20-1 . TGCAGTGCCTCATTTAGGGATTTGAACACTGAAGCTTTCTTT CSASFRDLNTEAFF
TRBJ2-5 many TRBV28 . TGTGCCAGCAGTTTATTGGGCGGAGACCAAGAGACCCAGTACTTC CASSLLGGDQETQYF
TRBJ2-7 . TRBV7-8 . TGTGCCAGCAGCCCGCCCGGGGGCTCCAACGAGCAGTACTTC CASSPPGGSNEQYF
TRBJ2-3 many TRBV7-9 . TGTGCCAGCAGCTCCCGTCCGGACAAGCAGTATTTT CASSSRPDKQYF
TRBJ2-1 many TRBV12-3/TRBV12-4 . TGTGCCAGCAGTTGGACGTTTGGAGGTGAGCAGTTCTTC CASSWTFGGEQFF
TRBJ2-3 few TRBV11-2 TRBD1 TGTGCCAGCAGCGACAGGGGGCCAGATACGCAGTATTTT CASSDRGPDTQYF
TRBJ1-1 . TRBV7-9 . TGTGCCAGCAGCCACACATTTGGGGGCTCGACTGAAGCTTTCTTT CASSHTFGGSTEAFF
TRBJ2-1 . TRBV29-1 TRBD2 TGCAGCGCGGGGAGCGGGGCCAAAAACAATGAGCAGTTCTTC CSAGSGAKNNEQFF
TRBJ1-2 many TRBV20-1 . TGCAGTGCGGACCCCACGAGCTATGGCTACACCTTC CSADPTSYGYTF
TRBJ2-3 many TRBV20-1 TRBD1 TGCAGTGCTCCCCAGGGGGCAGGAAATACGCAGTATTTT CSAPQGAGNTQYF
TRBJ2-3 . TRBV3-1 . TGTGCCTCCTCTTGGTCTGATACGCAGTATTTT CASSWSDTQYF
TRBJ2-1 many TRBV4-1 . TGCGCCAGCAGCCAAGATAGAGGTCTAGCAGATTACAATGAGCAGTTCTTC CASSQDRGLADYNEQFF
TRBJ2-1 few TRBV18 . TGTGCCAGCTCAAACTTCAGGGTCGATGAGCAGTTCTTC CASSNFRVDEQFF
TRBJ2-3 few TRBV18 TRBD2 TGTGCCAGCTCACCACAGCTAGCGGGGACCACAGATACGCAGTATTTT CASSPQLAGTTDTQYF
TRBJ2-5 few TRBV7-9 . TGTGCCAGCAGCTTAGTCAGCCAAGAGACCCAGTACTTC CASSLVSQETQYF
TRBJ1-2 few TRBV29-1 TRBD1 TGCAGCGTTGCCGAAGGATTGACAGGGGATGGCTACACCTTC CSVAEGLTGDGYTF
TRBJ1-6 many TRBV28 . TGTGCCATCCCGGGATCCGGACTAGATAATTCACCCCTCCACTTT CAIPGSGLDNSPLHF
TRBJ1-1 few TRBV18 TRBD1 TGTGCCAGCTCGCCTACAGGGGACCGAGAGGGCACTGAAGCTTTCTTT CASSPTGDREGTEAFF
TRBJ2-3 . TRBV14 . TGTGCCAGCAGCCGCCTTCCCGGGACCTTAAATGGGGTCACAGATACGCAGTATTTT CASSRLPGTLNGVTDTQYF
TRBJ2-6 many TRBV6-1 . TGTGCCAGCAGAGGAGAGGTTTCGGGTTCTGGGGCCAACGTCCTGACTTTC CASRGEVSGSGANVLTF
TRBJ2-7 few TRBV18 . TGTGCCAGCTCACCACCGAGGGTTGGGCAGGGCGTTGACGAGCAGTACTTC CASSPPRVGQGVDEQYF
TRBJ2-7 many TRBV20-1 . TGCAGTGCCCAAGTTCCAAGATACTACGAGCAGTACTTC CSAQVPRYYEQYF
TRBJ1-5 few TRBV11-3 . TGTGCCAGCAGCCCGGCCGGATGTTTTAGCAATCAGCCCCAGCATTTT CASSPAGCFSNQPQHF
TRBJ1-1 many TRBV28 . TGTGCCAGCAGTCCCCGGGGGGGTCCCGCTGAAGCTTTCTTT CASSPRGGPAEAFF
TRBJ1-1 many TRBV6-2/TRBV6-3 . TGTGCCAGCATTCGCAGGGCCGGCGGGATCACTGAAGCTTTCTTT CASIRRAGGITEAFF